The clone carrying this TCR beta chain was seen a few times. The CDR3 is 14 amino acids. Germline loops: CDR1 DFQATT, CDR2 SNEGSKA (reference sequence). V shed 2 bases and J shed 5 bases, with 10 bases lying between them. Together with thyroid ultrasound, orbital computed tomography, serum thyroxine and TRAb, clinical symptoms were used for diagnoses. These data are taken from a study of T cells in Graves' hyperthyroidism and ophthalmopathy. From RNA transcripts, TCR beta CDR3 regions were amplified. The HTBI set primed first-round TCR CDR3 RT-PCR. Via MiXCR, TCRdb re-called the multiplex PCR reads, giving one row per CDR3 protein. The sample consists of 730,000 or so distinct CDR3 sequences, 15% to 20% of them appearing once.

The specimen was blood. The chain is built from TRBV20-1 and TRBJ2-6, with D possibly matching TRBD1 (5 bases). The receptor comes from a woman aged 45-60 years with Graves' hyperthyroidism that later progressed to Graves' ophthalmopathy. In DNA form, the CDR3 reads TGCAGTGCTAGAATAGGGGCAAGGGCCAACGTCCTGACTTTC. Translation gives CSARIGARANVLTF.